The 29 T cell receptor beta chains below all came from one sample that was sequenced in a study of T cell responses to AZD1222 COVID-19 vaccine. Clones were read by immunoSEQ multiplex PCR, and TCRdb kept only the in-frame ones, dropping some. This table has some 140,000 clones, approximately 92% appearing once. The sequencing used peripheral blood, collected 28 days after the second AZD1222 dose. Every receptor here comes from an adult who received the AZD1222 COVID-19 vaccine.

This rearrangement joins TRBV28 to TRBJ2-3, with no clear D. Germline V gives CDR1 MDHEN, CDR2 SYDVKM. There are 12 residues in the CDR3. The ends were cut back, 6 bases at V and 3 bases at J, with 7 bases in the middle. CDR3 sequence: CASRDITDTQYF. The CDR3 region has the DNA TGTGCCAGCAGAGACATAACAGATACGCAGTATTTT.

The chain couples TRBV4-2 to TRBJ1-3; perhaps TRBD1 as D (6 bases). Deletions cut 3 bases from V and 7 bases from J, with 13 bases between. Per germline, CDR1 LGHNA and CDR2 YNFKEQ. CDR3 length equals 14 residues. CDR3 DNA sequence: TGTGCCAGCAGCCAGGGGGGGCCGAGCAACACCATATATTTT. It codes for CASSQGGPSNTIYF.

V and J are TRBV11-2 and TRBJ1-2; D is undetermined. The V gene's germline CDR1 is SGHAT and CDR2 FQNNGV. V was cut by 5 bases and J by 4 bases, with 5 bases left in between. This CDR3 contains 11 residues. The CDR3 is CASSDFYGYTF. In DNA, the CDR3 is TGTGCCAGCAGCGACTTCTATGGCTACACCTTC.

The CDR3 DNA reads as TGTGCCAGCAGTTTTCAGGACAGTATTTACACTGAAGCTTTCTTT. It encodes CASSFQDSIYTEAFF. This chain uses TRBV6-5 with TRBJ1-1; possible D gene TRBD1, 6 bases. V gave up 4 bases and J gave up 3 bases, with 15 bases separating them. The germline CDR1 and CDR2 sequences are MNHEY and SVGAGI. The CDR3 is made up of 15 amino acids.

V gene TRBV3-1 (or the pseudogene TRBV3-2) combines with J gene TRBJ2-5, with D perhaps matching TRBD1 (6 bases). V was shortened by 2 bases and J by 5 bases, with 12 bases between the two germline ends. Germline CDR1 is LGHDT and CDR2 is YNNKEL (reference sequence). CDR3 length: 14 residues. The CDR3 DNA reads as TGTGCCAGCAGCCAATCCGGGACAACCGAGACCCAGTACTTC. Translated: CASSQSGTTETQYF.

J is TRBJ1-3 and V is TRBV4-2, with D unresolved. The germline V gene encodes CDR1 LGHNA and CDR2 YNFKEQ. The length of the CDR3 is 17 residues. V lost 1 base and J 0 bases, leaving 13 bases between the germline ends. Here the CDR3 reads CASSQGIRTDSGNTIYF. The CDR3 nucleotides read TGTGCCAGCAGCCAAGGGATTCGAACAGACTCTGGAAACACCATATATTTT.

Here the CDR3 DNA reads TGTGCCAGCAGCTTTAGGGACAGGGGGCAACCTGAGCAGTTCTTC. Residues: CASSFRDRGQPEQFF. The V and J genes are TRBV11-3 and TRBJ2-1; 12 positions agree with TRBD1. V lost 3 bases and J lost 9; bases outside the gene matches: 6. This CDR3 contains 15 residues. CDR1 is SGHNT, CDR2 YENEEA, per germline.

This chain connects TRBV5-1 to TRBJ1-4, with unresolved D. V was cut by 1 base and J by 6 bases, with 7 bases left in between. There are 13 residues in the CDR3. Germline CDR1 and CDR2: SGHRS and YFSETQ. CDR3 in DNA: TGCGCCAGCAGCTTGAAGGGCTATGAAAAACTGTTTTTT. Amino acids: CASSLKGYEKLFF. The full variable domain, with the rest looked up from reference TRBV5-1 and TRBJ1-4, is KAGVTQTPRYLIKTRGQQVTLSCSPISGHRSVSWYQQTPGQGLQFLFEYFSETQRNKGNFPGRFSGRQFSNSRSEMNVSTLELGDSALYLCASSLKGYEKLFFGSGTQLSVL.

This clone was seen only once. The chain employs TRBV29-1 and TRBJ1-5, with TRBD1 matching over 7 bases. V was pared by 7 bases and J by 4 bases, with 10 bases of the junction left unmatched. Per germline, CDR1 SQVTM and CDR2 ANQGSEA. CDR3 length: 14 amino acids. The CDR3 coding sequence is TGCAGCGCCAGGGCAGGGGGGCCGAATCAGCCCCAGCATTTT. Its protein is CSARAGGPNQPQHF.

The chain carries TRBV27 and TRBJ2-1; the match to TRBD1 covers 9 bases. This CDR3 contains 15 residues. Germline CDR1 and CDR2: MNHEY and SMNVEV (reference sequence). The V segment lost 4 bases and the J segment 8 bases; nucleotides outside the gene matches: 9. The DNA of the CDR3 is TGTGCCAGCAGTTCCTGGCTGGACAGGGGCCATGAGCAGTTCTTC. Protein sequence: CASSSWLDRGHEQFF.

The genes are TRBV3-1 (or the pseudogene TRBV3-2) and TRBJ1-2; 9 bases agree with TRBD1. Per germline, CDR1 LGHDT and CDR2 YNNKEL (reference sequence). V shed 4 bases, J shed 6 bases, and the junction held 15 bases outside the gene matches. CDR3 length: 17 residues. DNA for the CDR3: TGTGCCAGCAGCCCGACAGGGGGGCTCAGCGGGCGCCATGGCTACACCTTC. This translates into CASSPTGGLSGRHGYTF.

The CDR3 sequence is CAWRDGTAYTQYF. In DNA, the CDR3 is TGTGCCTGGCGGGACGGAACAGCATATACGCAGTATTTT. The V gene is TRBV30, the J gene TRBJ2-3; tentatively, D is TRBD1 or TRBD2 (5 bases each). V lost 5 bases and J 7 bases, leaving 16 bases between the germline ends. CDR1 and CDR2 from the germline V gene are GTSNPN and SVGIG (reference sequence). This CDR3 has 13 amino acids.

This chain joins TRBV24-1 and TRBJ2-7; no clear D. The CDR3 consists of 11 residues. V was clipped by 2 bases and J by 3 bases, with 1 base between them. Per germline, CDR1 KGHDR and CDR2 SFDVKD. The CDR3 is CATSDYYEQYF. For the CDR3, the DNA is TGTGCCACCAGTGATTACTACGAGCAGTACTTC.

The rearrangement links TRBV5-1 to TRBJ1-2; 8 bases line up with TRBD1. CDR1 SGHRS and CDR2 YFSETQ come from the germline V gene. The ends lost 2 bases at V and 8 bases at J; junction bases unmatched: 11. This CDR3 contains 15 residues. The DNA of the CDR3 is TGCGCCAGCAGCTTAGCCGTTCCGGGACAGGACGGCTACACCTTC. The encoded protein is CASSLAVPGQDGYTF.

The chain has TRBV13 and TRBJ1-6; D may be TRBD1 (6 bases). Between the trimmed V and J ends, which lost 3 bases and 6 bases, there was a span of 9 bases. This CDR3 spans 14 amino acids. CDR1 and CDR2 from the germline V gene are PRHDT and FYEKMQ (reference sequence). The CDR3 here is CASSFGQLNSPLHF. CDR3 sequence (DNA): TGTGCCAGCAGCTTTGGACAGCTTAATTCACCCCTCCACTTT. Using reference TRBV13 and TRBJ1-6 for the parts outside the CDR3, the full variable domain is AAGVIQSPRHLIKEKRETATLKCYPIPRHDTVYWYQQGPGQDPQFLISFYEKMQSDKGSIPDRFSAQQFSDYHSELNMSSLELGDSALYFCASSFGQLNSPLHFGNGTRLTVT.

The chain is built from TRBV5-1 and TRBJ1-4; tentative D call: TRBD1 (6 bases). Germline assignment: CDR1 SGHRS and CDR2 YFSETQ. This CDR3 has 15 residues. With 3 bases removed from V and 2 bases from J, the gap between germline ends came to 11 bases. As DNA, the CDR3 is TGCGCCAGCAGCTCAGGGGTCGGGACTAATGAAAAACTGTTTTTT. This gives the protein CASSSGVGTNEKLFF. Full variable domain (outside the CDR3, taken from reference TRBV5-1 and TRBJ1-4): KAGVTQTPRYLIKTRGQQVTLSCSPISGHRSVSWYQQTPGQGLQFLFEYFSETQRNKGNFPGRFSGRQFSNSRSEMNVSTLELGDSALYLCASSSGVGTNEKLFFGSGTQLSVL.

The rearrangement joins TRBV7-9 to TRBJ2-3; D not resolved. The CDR3 is made up of 14 amino acids. Germline V CDR1 and CDR2: SEHNR, FQNEAQ (reference sequence). V lost 4 bases to trimming and J lost 3 bases, with 11 bases between them. CDR3 sequence reads: CASSSTSQTDTQYF. Written as DNA, the CDR3 is TGTGCCAGCAGCTCGACCTCTCAGACAGATACGCAGTATTTT.

A single count supports this clone. In nucleotides, the CDR3 is TGTGCCAGCAGCTGGACAGGGGGCCTGAACACTGAAGCTTTCTTT. Amino acid sequence: CASSWTGGLNTEAFF. This rearrangement joins TRBV7-2 to TRBJ1-1; 11 positions agree with TRBD1. Trimming removed 4 bases from V and 0 bases from J; junction bases left unmatched: 1. This CDR3 spans 15 amino acids. CDR1 is SGHTA, CDR2 FQGNSA, per germline.

The chain employs TRBV19 and TRBJ2-7, with 8 bases identical to TRBD2. Germline V gives CDR1 LNHDA, CDR2 SQIVND (reference sequence). Unmatched junction bases numbered 9, after V lost 6 bases and J lost 2 bases. This CDR3 is 15 amino acids long. The CDR3 coding sequence is TGTGCCAGTAGCTTGGGACTAGTCGGCCCCTACGAGCAGTACTTC. Protein product: CASSLGLVGPYEQYF.

The rearrangement joins TRBV19 to TRBJ1-2; unclear D gene. Germline V gene data show CDR1 as LNHDA and CDR2 as SQIVND (reference sequence). The CDR3 has 13 residues. Trimming shortened V by 8 bases and J by 2 bases, and 12 bases separated the two germline ends. The CDR3 bases are TGTGCCAGTGGAACGACGGCGAACTATGGCTACACCTTC. Translated, it gives CASGTTANYGYTF.

The CDR3 DNA sequence: TGTGCCAGCAGCCCGGGGGAAGACAATGAGCAGTTCTTC. Translated, it gives CASSPGEDNEQFF. The chain links TRBV11-1 to TRBJ2-1, with a tentative D call TRBD2 (6 bases). Germline CDR1 reads SGHAT; CDR2 reads FQDESV (reference sequence). Trimming stripped 5 bases from V and 5 bases from J, with 10 bases between. The CDR3 is 13 amino acids.

V usage is TRBV5-1 and J usage is TRBJ2-3; D is possibly TRBD1 (6 bases). CDR1 is SGHRS and CDR2 is YFSETQ in the germline V gene. The CDR3 has 15 amino acids. Trimming shortened V by 0 bases and J by 4 bases, and 12 bases separated the two germline ends. This CDR3 reads CASSLVRQGPDTQYF. For the CDR3, the DNA is TGCGCCAGCAGCTTGGTACGTCAGGGGCCAGATACGCAGTATTTT.

The chain links TRBV29-1 to TRBJ1-2, with D possibly matching TRBD1 (6 bases). The CDR3 runs 14 residues. The V gene's germline CDR1 is SQVTM and CDR2 ANQGSEA. V was shortened by 5 bases and J by 8 bases, with 21 bases between the two germline ends. CDR3 in DNA: TGCAGCGTTTCGAACCTCTATTTAGGGGGAGGCTACACCTTC. Translation: CSVSNLYLGGGYTF.

The chain recombines TRBV6-5 with TRBJ1-2, with D unresolved. The CDR3 runs 11 residues. Trimming removed 9 bases at V and 2 bases at J, with 7 bases between. Per the germline V gene, CDR1 is MNHEY and CDR2 is SVGAGI. Here the CDR3 reads CASRQNYGYTF. The CDR3 DNA follows: TGTGCCAGTCGTCAGAACTATGGCTACACCTTC.

This chain links TRBV19 with TRBJ2-1, with a possible D match to TRBD2 (6 bases). Germline V gene sequence: CDR1 LNHDA, CDR2 SQIVND (reference sequence). The CDR3 sequence is 14 residues long. V was shortened by 5 bases and J by 1 base, with 9 bases between the two germline ends. The CDR3 spells CASSPSGSYNEQFF. In DNA, the CDR3 is TGTGCCAGTAGTCCGAGCGGGTCCTACAATGAGCAGTTCTTC.

This clone occurred once. The V call is TRBV9, the J call TRBJ2-7; the match to TRBD2 covers 7 bases. The CDR3 length is 15 residues. V lost 0 bases and J lost 4; bases outside the gene matches: 7. CDR1 SGDLS and CDR2 YYNGEE come from the germline V gene. The CDR3 nucleotides read TGTGCCAGCAGCGTAGACGGGGGGACTACTTACGAGCAGTACTTC. It codes for CASSVDGGTTYEQYF. The complete variable domain, with remaining parts taken from reference TRBV9 and TRBJ2-7, reads DSGVTQTPKHLITATGQRVTLRCSPRSGDLSVYWYQQSLDQGLQFLIQYYNGEERAKGNILERFSAQQFPDLHSELNLSSLELGDSALYFCASSVDGGTTYEQYFGPGTRLTVT.

Points on this clone: The same CDR3 can be traced to other DNA sequences in this sample. The chain has TRBV6-1 and TRBJ1-2; no firm D call. Per the germline V gene, CDR1 is MNHNS and CDR2 is SASEGT. With 0 bases removed from V and 5 bases from J, the gap between germline ends came to 7 bases. The CDR3 runs to 13 residues. The CDR3 loop reads CASSEAGYYGYTF. CDR3 in DNA: TGTGCCAGCAGTGAAGCAGGTTATTATGGCTACACCTTC.

The V and J genes are TRBV7-2 and TRBJ2-2; 9 positions match TRBD2. CDR3 size: 16 residues. V shed 6 bases and J 2 bases; nucleotides not matched to a gene: 7. The germline V gene encodes CDR1 SGHTA and CDR2 FQGNSA. The CDR3 coding sequence is TGTGCCAGCAGTTCCGGGACTAGCTTAAACACCGGGGAGCTGTTTTTT. It is translated as CASSSGTSLNTGELFF.

The chain joins TRBV28 to TRBJ1-5; D perhaps matches TRBD1 (6 bases). This CDR3 comprises 13 residues. V was shortened by 6 bases and J by 6 bases, with 12 bases between the two germline ends. CDR1 and CDR2 from the germline V gene are MDHEN and SYDVKM. The DNA for the CDR3 is TGTGCCAGCAGGCGAACAGGGCTTCAGCCCCAGCATTTT. Translating it yields CASRRTGLQPQHF.